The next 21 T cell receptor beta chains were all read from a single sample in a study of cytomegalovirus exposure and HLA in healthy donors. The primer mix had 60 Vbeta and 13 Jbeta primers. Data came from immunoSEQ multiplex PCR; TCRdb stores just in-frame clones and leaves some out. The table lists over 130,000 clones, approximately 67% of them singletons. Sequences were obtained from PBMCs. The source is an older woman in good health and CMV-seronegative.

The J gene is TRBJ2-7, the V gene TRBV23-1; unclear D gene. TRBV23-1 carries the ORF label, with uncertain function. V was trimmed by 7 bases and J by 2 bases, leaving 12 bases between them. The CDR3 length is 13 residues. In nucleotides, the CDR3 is TGCGCCAGCAAGGAGAAACCTGCCTACGAGCAGTACTTC. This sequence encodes CASKEKPAYEQYF.

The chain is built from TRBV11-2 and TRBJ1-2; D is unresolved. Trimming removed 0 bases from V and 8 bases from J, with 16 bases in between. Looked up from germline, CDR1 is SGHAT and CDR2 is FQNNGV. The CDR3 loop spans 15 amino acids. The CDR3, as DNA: TGTGCCAGCAGCTTAGAGGCAGGAGTACTAGGGGGCTACACCTTC. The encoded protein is CASSLEAGVLGGYTF.

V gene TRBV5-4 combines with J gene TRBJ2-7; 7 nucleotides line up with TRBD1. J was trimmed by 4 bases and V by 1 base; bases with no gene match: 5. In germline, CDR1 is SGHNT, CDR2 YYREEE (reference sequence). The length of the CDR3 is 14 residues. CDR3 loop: CASSLRTGAYEQYF. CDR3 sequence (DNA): TGTGCCAGCAGCTTGCGGACAGGAGCTTACGAGCAGTACTTC.

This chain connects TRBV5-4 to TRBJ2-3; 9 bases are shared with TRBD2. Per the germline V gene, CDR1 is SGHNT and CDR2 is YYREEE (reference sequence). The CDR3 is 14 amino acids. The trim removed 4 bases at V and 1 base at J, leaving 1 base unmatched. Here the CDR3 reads CASSIAGGTDTQYF. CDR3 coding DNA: TGTGCCAGCAGCATAGCGGGAGGCACAGATACGCAGTATTTT.

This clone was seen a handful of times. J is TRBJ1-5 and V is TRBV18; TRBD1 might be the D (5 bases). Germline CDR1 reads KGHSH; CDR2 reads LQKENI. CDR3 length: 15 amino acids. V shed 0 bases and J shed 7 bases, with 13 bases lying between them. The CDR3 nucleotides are TGTGCCAGCTCACCACCGGGGGGGAAAAAGCAGCCCCAGCATTTT. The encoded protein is CASSPPGGKKQPQHF.

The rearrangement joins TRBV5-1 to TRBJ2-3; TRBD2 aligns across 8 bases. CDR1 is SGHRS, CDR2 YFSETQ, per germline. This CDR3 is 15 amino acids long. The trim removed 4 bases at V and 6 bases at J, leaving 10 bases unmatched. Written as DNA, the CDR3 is TGCGCCAGCAGCCCACTCGGGACTAGGGGTGATACGCAGTATTTT. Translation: CASSPLGTRGDTQYF. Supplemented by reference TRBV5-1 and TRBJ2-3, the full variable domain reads KAGVTQTPRYLIKTRGQQVTLSCSPISGHRSVSWYQQTPGQGLQFLFEYFSETQRNKGNFPGRFSGRQFSNSRSEMNVSTLELGDSALYLCASSPLGTRGDTQYFGPGTRLTVL.

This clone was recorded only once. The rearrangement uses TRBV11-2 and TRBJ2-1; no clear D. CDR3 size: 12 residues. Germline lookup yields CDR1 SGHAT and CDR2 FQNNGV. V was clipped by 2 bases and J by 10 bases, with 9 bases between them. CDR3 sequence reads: CASSLSSEEQFF. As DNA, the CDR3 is TGTGCCAGCAGCTTAAGCTCCGAGGAGCAGTTCTTC. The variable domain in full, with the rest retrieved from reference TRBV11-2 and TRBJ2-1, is EAGVAQSPRYKIIEKRQSVAFWCNPISGHATLYWYQQILGQGPKLLIQFQNNGVVDDSQLPKDRFSAERLKGVDSTLKIQPAKLEDSAVYLCASSLSSEEQFFGPGTRLTVL.

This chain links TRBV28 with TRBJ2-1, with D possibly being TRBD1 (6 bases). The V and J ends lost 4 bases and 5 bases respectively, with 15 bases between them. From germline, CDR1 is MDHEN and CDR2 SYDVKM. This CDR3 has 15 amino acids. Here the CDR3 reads CASSSPGQMDNEQFF. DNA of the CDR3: TGTGCCAGCAGTTCGCCAGGACAGATGGACAATGAGCAGTTCTTC.

CDR3 residues: CASSPLINEDQETQYF. For the CDR3, the DNA is TGTGCCAGCAGTCCCCTAATCAACGAGGATCAAGAGACCCAGTACTTC. This rearrangement joins TRBV27 to TRBJ2-5; no reliable D call. Trimming took 5 bases from V and 2 from J, leaving 18 bases between them. CDR1 MNHEY and CDR2 SMNVEV come from the germline V gene (reference sequence). The CDR3 has 16 amino acids.

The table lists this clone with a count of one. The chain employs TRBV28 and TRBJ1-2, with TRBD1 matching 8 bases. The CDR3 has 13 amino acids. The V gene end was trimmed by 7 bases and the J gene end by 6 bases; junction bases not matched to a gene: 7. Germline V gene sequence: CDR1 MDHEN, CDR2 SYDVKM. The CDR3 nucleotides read TGTGCCAGCAACCCCGACAGGGGTCATGGCTACACCTTC. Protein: CASNPDRGHGYTF.

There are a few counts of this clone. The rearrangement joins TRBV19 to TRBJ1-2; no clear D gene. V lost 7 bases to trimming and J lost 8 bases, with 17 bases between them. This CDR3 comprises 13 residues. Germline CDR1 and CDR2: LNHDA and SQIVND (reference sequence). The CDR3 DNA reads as TGTGCCAGTAAGAGGTTCGACCGCTCGGGCTACACCTTC. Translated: CASKRFDRSGYTF.

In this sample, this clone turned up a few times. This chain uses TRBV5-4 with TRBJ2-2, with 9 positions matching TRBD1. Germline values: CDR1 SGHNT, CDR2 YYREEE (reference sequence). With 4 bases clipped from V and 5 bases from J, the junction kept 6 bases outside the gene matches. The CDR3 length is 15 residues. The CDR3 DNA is TGTGCCAGCAGCCCACAAGGGACAGGGACCGGGGAGCTGTTTTTT. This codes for CASSPQGTGTGELFF.

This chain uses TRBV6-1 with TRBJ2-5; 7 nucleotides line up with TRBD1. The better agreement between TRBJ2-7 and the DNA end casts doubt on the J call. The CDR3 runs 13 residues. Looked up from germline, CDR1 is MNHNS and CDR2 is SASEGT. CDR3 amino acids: CASSVRGWYEQYF. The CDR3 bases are TGTGCCAGCAGTGTCAGGGGGTGGTACGAGCAGTACTTC.

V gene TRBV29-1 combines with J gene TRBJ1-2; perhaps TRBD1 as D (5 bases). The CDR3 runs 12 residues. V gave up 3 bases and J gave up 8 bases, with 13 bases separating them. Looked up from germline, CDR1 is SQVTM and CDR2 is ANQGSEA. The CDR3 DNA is TGCAGCGTTGAGGGGGGAGTAGAAGGCTACACCTTC. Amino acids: CSVEGGVEGYTF.

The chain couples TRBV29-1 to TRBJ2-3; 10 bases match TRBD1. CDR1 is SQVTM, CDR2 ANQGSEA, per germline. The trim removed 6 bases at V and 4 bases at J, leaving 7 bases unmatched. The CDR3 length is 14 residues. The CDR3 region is CSVFWDRGADTQYF. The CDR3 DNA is TGCAGCGTCTTCTGGGACAGGGGCGCAGATACGCAGTATTTT.

The CDR3 sequence: CASSLGLYNEQFF. Written as DNA, the CDR3 is TGTGCCAGCAGCTTGGGACTTTACAATGAGCAGTTCTTC. The V and J genes are TRBV7-9 and TRBJ2-1; a possible D gene is TRBD2 (6 bases). Trimming pared 3 bases from V and 4 bases from J, leaving 7 bases between. CDR3 length equals 13 residues. Looked up from germline, CDR1 is SEHNR and CDR2 is FQNEAQ (reference sequence).

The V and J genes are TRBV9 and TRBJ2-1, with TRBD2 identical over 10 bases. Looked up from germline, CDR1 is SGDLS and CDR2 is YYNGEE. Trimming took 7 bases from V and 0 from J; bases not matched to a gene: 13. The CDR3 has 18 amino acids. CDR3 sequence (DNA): TGTGCCAGCGACCAGGGGCTAGCGGGGGCCCCCTCCTACAATGAGCAGTTCTTC. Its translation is CASDQGLAGAPSYNEQFF. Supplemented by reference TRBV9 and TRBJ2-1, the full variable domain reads DSGVTQTPKHLITATGQRVTLRCSPRSGDLSVYWYQQSLDQGLQFLIQYYNGEERAKGNILERFSAQQFPDLHSELNLSSLELGDSALYFCASDQGLAGAPSYNEQFFGPGTRLTVL.

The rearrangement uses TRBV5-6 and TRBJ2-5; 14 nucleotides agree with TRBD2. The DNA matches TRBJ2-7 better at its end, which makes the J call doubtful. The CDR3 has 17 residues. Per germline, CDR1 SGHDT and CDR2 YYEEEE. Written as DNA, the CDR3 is TGTGCCAGCAGCTTGGCCCCGGGACTAGCGGGAGCCTACGAGCAGTACTTC. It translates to CASSLAPGLAGAYEQYF.

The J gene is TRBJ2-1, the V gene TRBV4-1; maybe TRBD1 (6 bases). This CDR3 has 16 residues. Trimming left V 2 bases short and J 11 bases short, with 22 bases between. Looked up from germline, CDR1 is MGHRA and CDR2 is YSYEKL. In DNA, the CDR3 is TGCGCCAGCAGCCAACTTAATTCAGACAGGCCGGACAAGCAGTTCTTC. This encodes CASSQLNSDRPDKQFF.

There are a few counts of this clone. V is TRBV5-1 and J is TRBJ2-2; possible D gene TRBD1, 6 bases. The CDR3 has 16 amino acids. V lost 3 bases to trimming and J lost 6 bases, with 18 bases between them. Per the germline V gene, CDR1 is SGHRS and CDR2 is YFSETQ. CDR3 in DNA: TGCGCCAGCAGCTCCGGGACACGGGGTAGAGCCGGGGAGCTGTTTTTT. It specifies CASSSGTRGRAGELFF.

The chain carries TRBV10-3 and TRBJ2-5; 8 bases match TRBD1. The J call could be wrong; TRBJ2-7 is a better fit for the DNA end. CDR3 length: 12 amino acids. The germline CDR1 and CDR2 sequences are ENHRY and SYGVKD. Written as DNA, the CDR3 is TGTGCCATCAGCAGGACAGGGTACGAGCAGTACTTC. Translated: CAISRTGYEQYF.